The 23 T cell receptor beta chains below come from one sample, sequenced in a study of T-cell reconstitution after alpha-beta-depleted transplantation in children. It was with unique molecular identifiers that the TCRbeta library was prepared. MiXCR was run by TCRdb on the PCR reads, yielding one entry per CDR3 protein. The sample contains about 420,000 distinct CDR3 sequences, 15% to 20% of which appear only once. The material was PBMCs, mostly from graft donor cells, obtained 360 days after TCRalphabeta/CD19-depleted stem cell transplant. These receptors all stem from a boy less than two years old who had a stem cell transplant for Wiskott-Aldrich syndrome, so the T cells may come from the graft donor.

This clonotype was observed a handful of times. The V call is TRBV7-2, the J call TRBJ2-1; 7 bases fit TRBD1. With V trimmed by 1 base and J by 9 bases, 3 bases remained unmatched. Germline V gene lookup returns CDR1 SGHTA and CDR2 FQGNSA. The CDR3 length is 13 residues. DNA of the CDR3: TGTGCCAGCAGCTTAGGACAGGGTCTTGAGCAGTTCTTC. The encoded protein is CASSLGQGLEQFF.

This clonotype was seen many times. This chain links TRBV12-3 or TRBV12-4 with TRBJ2-7; D call uncertain. CDR3 length: 14 residues. V lost 1 base, J lost 3 bases, and 10 bases lay in between. CDR3: CASSLGLDYYEQYF. DNA of the CDR3: TGTGCCAGCAGTTTAGGGCTCGATTACTACGAGCAGTACTTC.

This clonotype was seen only a few times. The chain couples TRBV10-3 to TRBJ1-5; possible D gene TRBD1, 6 bases. Germline loops: CDR1 ENHRY, CDR2 SYGVKD. V was clipped by 10 bases and J by 7 bases, with 17 bases between them. CDR3 length: 13 amino acids. CDR3 bases: TGTGCCAGCCGGCCTTTTCAGGGGCAGCCCCAGCATTTT. It specifies CASRPFQGQPQHF.

This clonotype was found a few times. V gene TRBV5-1 combines with J gene TRBJ2-7, with D perhaps being TRBD1 or TRBD2 (5 bases each). V shed 4 bases and J shed 0 bases, with 14 bases lying between them. CDR1 and CDR2 from the germline V gene are SGHRS and YFSETQ. This CDR3 contains 15 residues. CDR3 in DNA: TGCGCCAGCAGCACTGGGACGGTCCACTCCTACGAGCAGTACTTC. Translated: CASSTGTVHSYEQYF.

The chain recombines TRBV4-1 with TRBJ2-7; D remains unclear. Per germline, CDR1 MGHRA and CDR2 YSYEKL. The CDR3 length is 15 residues. Trimming took off 0 bases at V and 6 bases at J, with 15 bases between the two ends. The CDR3 sequence is CASSQDRARRVEQYF. The CDR3 bases are TGCGCCAGCAGCCAAGATAGAGCTAGAAGGGTCGAGCAGTACTTC.

This clonotype was observed a few times. This chain uses TRBV7-9 with TRBJ2-5, with a possible D match to TRBD2 (7 bases). Per germline, CDR1 SEHNR and CDR2 FQNEAQ (reference sequence). CDR3 length: 14 residues. The V and J ends lost 6 bases and 5 bases respectively, with 16 bases between them. The CDR3 protein is CASSRGGSWETQYF. DNA of the CDR3: TGTGCCAGCAGTAGGGGGGGCTCGTGGGAGACCCAGTACTTC.

The chain couples TRBV7-9 to TRBJ2-2; 7 bases are shared with TRBD2. V shed 11 bases, J shed 0 bases, and the junction held 3 bases outside the gene matches. The CDR3 consists of 13 residues. CDR1 and CDR2 (germline): SEHNR, FQNEAQ (reference sequence). CDR3 in DNA: TGTGCCGTAGCGGGCGCGAACACCGGGGAGCTGTTTTTT. Translating gives CAVAGANTGELFF.

There are a few counts of this clonotype. V and J are TRBV20-1 and TRBJ2-3; D gene ambiguous. The CDR3 runs 17 residues. V lost 3 bases to trimming and J lost 3 bases, with 22 bases between them. In germline, CDR1 is DFQATT, CDR2 SNEGSKA (reference sequence). The CDR3 coding sequence is TGCAGTGCTAGTACATTAGGACCGTTTGTAGTAACAGATACGCAGTATTTT. The encoded protein is CSASTLGPFVVTDTQYF.

In its sample, this clonotype was seen a few times. The rearrangement joins TRBV5-6 to TRBJ2-1; TRBD2 matches 8 bases. This CDR3 has 14 residues. The germline V gene encodes CDR1 SGHDT and CDR2 YYEEEE. J was trimmed by 3 bases and V by 4 bases; bases with no gene match: 3. The CDR3 protein is CASSGSGGYNEQFF. In DNA, the CDR3 is TGTGCCAGCAGCGGCAGCGGGGGCTACAATGAGCAGTTCTTC.

This clonotype was seen repeatedly, ten times or more. V gene TRBV5-1 combines with J gene TRBJ2-1; D uncertain. The V gene's germline CDR1 is SGHRS and CDR2 YFSETQ. V was clipped by 4 bases and J by 3 bases, with 5 bases between them. CDR3 length equals 12 residues. CDR3 amino acids: CASSGLYNEQFF. The DNA for the CDR3 is TGCGCCAGCAGCGGTCTCTACAATGAGCAGTTCTTC.

This clonotype was detected many times. The V gene is TRBV7-8, the J gene TRBJ1-1; D is perhaps TRBD1 (5 bases). The germline V and J ends were trimmed by 1 base and 5 bases, with 14 bases remaining between them. CDR3 length: 15 residues. Germline V CDR1 and CDR2: SGHVS, FQNEAQ. DNA for the CDR3: TGTGCCAGCAGCTTAGTTGCCGGGGCGGAAACTGAAGCTTTCTTT. Translation gives CASSLVAGAETEAFF.

This rearrangement joins TRBV7-2 to TRBJ2-5; D could derive from TRBD1 or TRBD2 (5 bases each). Trimming removed 7 bases at V and 7 bases at J, with 25 bases between. CDR3 size: 16 residues. Germline V gene sequence: CDR1 SGHTA, CDR2 FQGNSA. CDR3 loop: CASTLRASGLVGTQYF. CDR3 coding DNA: TGTGCCAGCACTCTTAGGGCATCGGGGCTGGTCGGGACCCAGTACTTC.

This clonotype was counted a few times. The chain combines TRBV11-2 with TRBJ2-2; D tentatively fits TRBD1 or TRBD2 (5 bases each). Germline V CDR1 and CDR2: SGHAT, FQNNGV. The length of the CDR3 is 16 residues. Trimming left V 4 bases short and J 6 bases short, with 18 bases between. CDR3 nucleotides: TGTGCCAGCAGCTCCGCGCCCGGGACGAAACCCGGGGAGCTGTTTTTT. Residues: CASSSAPGTKPGELFF.

The chain carries TRBV12-3 or TRBV12-4 and TRBJ2-1, with 8 bases identical to TRBD2. The CDR3 runs 14 residues. V was clipped by 6 bases and J by 5 bases; unmatched bases: 6. CDR3 sequence: CASRPGTRNNEQFF. CDR3 in DNA: TGTGCCAGCAGGCCCGGGACTAGAAACAATGAGCAGTTCTTC.

The CDR3 sequence is CASSLRPITDTQYF. DNA for the CDR3: TGTGCCAGCAGCTTGAGACCTATCACAGATACGCAGTATTTT. This chain uses TRBV7-2 with TRBJ2-3, with D uncertain. There are 14 residues in the CDR3. In germline, CDR1 is SGHTA, CDR2 FQGNSA. Trimming took off 3 bases at V and 2 bases at J, with 9 bases between the two ends. Drawing the rest from reference TRBV7-2 and TRBJ2-3, the complete variable domain is GAGVSQSPSNKVTEKGKDVELRCDPISGHTALYWYRQSLGQGLEFLIYFQGNSAPDKSGLPSDRFSAERTGGSVSTLTIQRTQQEDSAVYLCASSLRPITDTQYFGPGTRLTVL.

The chain uses TRBV7-2 and TRBJ2-3; perhaps TRBD2 as D (6 bases). CDR3 length: 15 residues. CDR1 is SGHTA, CDR2 FQGNSA, per germline. The V end lost 5 bases, the J end lost 6 bases, and 18 bases lay between the germline ends. CDR3 protein: CASSRTGGTIDTQYF. The DNA of the CDR3 is TGTGCCAGCAGCCGAACTGGGGGGACCATCGATACGCAGTATTTT.

The chain has TRBV24-1 and TRBJ2-2; 8 nucleotides match TRBD1. Germline CDR1 and CDR2: KGHDR and SFDVKD. The CDR3 runs 15 residues. Losses at the gene ends were 3 bases for V and 6 bases for J; bases not matched to a gene: 5. CDR3 bases: TGTGCCACCAGTGATCAAATACAGGGGGCCGGGGAGCTGTTTTTT. This gives the protein CATSDQIQGAGELFF.

The chain links TRBV12-3 or TRBV12-4 to TRBJ2-2; D call uncertain. V lost 3 bases, J lost 1 base, and 6 bases lay in between. This CDR3 has 14 residues. The CDR3 protein is CASSFFRNTGELFF. The CDR3 nucleotides are TGTGCCAGCAGTTTCTTTCGGAACACCGGGGAGCTGTTTTTT.

The chain combines TRBV5-1 with TRBJ2-1; a weak D match, TRBD2 (6 bases). The CDR3 is 16 amino acids. Germline lookup yields CDR1 SGHRS and CDR2 YFSETQ. V was shortened by 4 bases and J by 0 bases, with 14 bases between the two germline ends. The CDR3 region is CASSLLAHFSYNEQFF. CDR3 bases: TGCGCCAGCAGCCTGCTAGCGCACTTCTCCTACAATGAGCAGTTCTTC.

This clonotype occurred a few times. Here the CDR3 reads CAWSLLGHNNEQFF. The CDR3, as DNA: TGTGCCTGGAGTCTCCTTGGGCACAACAATGAGCAGTTCTTC. The chain is built from TRBV30 and TRBJ2-1; D unclear. This CDR3 is built from 14 residues. CDR1 is GTSNPN, CDR2 SVGIG, per germline (reference sequence). V shed 2 bases and J shed 5 bases, with 13 bases lying between them.

A few counts support this clonotype. The V gene is TRBV20-1, the J gene TRBJ2-2; a possible D gene is TRBD2 (5 bases). V was clipped by 0 bases and J by 8 bases, with 13 bases between them. This CDR3 has 14 amino acids. Germline assignment: CDR1 DFQATT and CDR2 SNEGSKA (reference sequence). The CDR3 bases are TGCAGTGCTAGAGATGGACCATCGGGGGGGGAGCTGTTTTTT. It is translated as CSARDGPSGGELFF.

This clonotype has a handful of counts. The junction differs from germline at one of its ends, possibly a read error. The V and J genes are TRBV12-3 or TRBV12-4 and TRBJ2-3; D gene uncertain. The CDR3 spans 14 residues. CDR3 nucleotide sequence: TGTGCCAGCAGTTTAGCTTTTAGCACAGATACGCCGTATTTT. Amino acid sequence: CASSLAFSTDTPYF.

This clonotype was counted between two and nine times. The chain has TRBV2 and TRBJ1-1; perhaps TRBD1 as D (5 bases). The CDR3 runs 15 residues. Looked up from germline, CDR1 is SNHLY and CDR2 is FYNNEI. V lost 6 bases to trimming and J lost 4 bases, with 18 bases between them. In DNA form, the CDR3 reads TGTGCCAGCAGGAAGAGACCGGGGGAGAGCACTGAAGCTTTCTTT. Its translation is CASRKRPGESTEAFF.